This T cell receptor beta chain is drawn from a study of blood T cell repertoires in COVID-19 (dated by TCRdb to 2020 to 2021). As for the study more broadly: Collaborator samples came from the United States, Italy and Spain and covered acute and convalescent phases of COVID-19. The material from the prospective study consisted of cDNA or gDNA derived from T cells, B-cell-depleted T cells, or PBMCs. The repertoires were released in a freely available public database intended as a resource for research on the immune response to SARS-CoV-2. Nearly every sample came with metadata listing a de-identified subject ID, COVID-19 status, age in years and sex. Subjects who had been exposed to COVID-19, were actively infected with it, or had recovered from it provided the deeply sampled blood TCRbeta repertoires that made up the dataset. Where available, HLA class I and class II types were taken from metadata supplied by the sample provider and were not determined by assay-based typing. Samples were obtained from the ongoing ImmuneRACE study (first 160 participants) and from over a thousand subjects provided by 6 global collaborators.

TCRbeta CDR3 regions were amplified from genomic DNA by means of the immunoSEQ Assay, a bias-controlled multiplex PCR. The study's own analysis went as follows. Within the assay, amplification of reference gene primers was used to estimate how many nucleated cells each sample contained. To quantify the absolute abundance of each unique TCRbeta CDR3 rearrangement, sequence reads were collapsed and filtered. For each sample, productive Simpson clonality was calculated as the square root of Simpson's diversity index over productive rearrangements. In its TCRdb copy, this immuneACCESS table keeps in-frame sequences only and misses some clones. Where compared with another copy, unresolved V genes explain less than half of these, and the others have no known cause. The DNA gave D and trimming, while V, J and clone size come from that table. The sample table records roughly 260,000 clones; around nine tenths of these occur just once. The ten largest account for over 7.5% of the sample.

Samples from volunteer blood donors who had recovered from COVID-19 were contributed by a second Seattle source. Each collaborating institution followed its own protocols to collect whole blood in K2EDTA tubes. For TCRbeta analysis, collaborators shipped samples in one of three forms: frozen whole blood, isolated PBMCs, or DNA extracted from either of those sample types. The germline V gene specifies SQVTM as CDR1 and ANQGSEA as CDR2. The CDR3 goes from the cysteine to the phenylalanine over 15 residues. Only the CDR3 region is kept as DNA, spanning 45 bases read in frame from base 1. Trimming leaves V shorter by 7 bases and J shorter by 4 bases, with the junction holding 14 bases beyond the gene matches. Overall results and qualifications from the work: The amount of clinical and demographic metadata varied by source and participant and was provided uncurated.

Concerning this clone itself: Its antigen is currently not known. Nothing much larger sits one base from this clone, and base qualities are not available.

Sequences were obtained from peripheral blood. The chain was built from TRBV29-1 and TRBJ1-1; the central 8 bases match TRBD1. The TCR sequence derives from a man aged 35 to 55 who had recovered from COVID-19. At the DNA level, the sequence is TGCAGCGCCCCATTCCCCGACAGGGGAGGCACTGAAGCTTTCTTT. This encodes CSAPFPDRGGTEAFF.